This is a list of T cell receptor beta chains from one sample in a study of shared clonotypes between healthy human individuals. Profiling relied on immunoSEQ multiplex PCR, and the TCRdb table lists in-frame clones only, not all of them. The sample lists about 1,800,000 clones; roughly 95% were seen once. Material: naive CD8+ T cells sorted from blood. Receptors originate from a young man in good health. The CDR3 runs from the conserved cysteine through the conserved F or W. The D gene is left open where the match is weak. Size is stated for part of the rows, as once, few or many counts, or as a class when the clone is expanded.

clone size	V gene	J gene	D gene	CDR3 DNA	CDR3 protein
-	TRBV28	TRBJ2-7	TRBD1	TGTGCCAGCAGCTTCAGGGGGAGCTCCTACGAGCAGTACTTC	CASSFRGSSYEQYF
-	TRBV29-1	TRBJ2-7	-	TGCAGCGTTGACTGGGGGACCTACGAGCAGTACTTC	CSVDWGTYEQYF
few	TRBV4-3	TRBJ2-1	-	TGCGCCAGCAGCCAAGTGGACCGTTACAATGAGCAGTTCTTC	CASSQVDRYNEQFF
-	TRBV6-5	TRBJ2-7	-	TGTGCCAGCTCCCTATCCCCCCAGGTTTACGAGCAGTACTTC	CASSLSPQVYEQYF
-	TRBV30	TRBJ2-4	-	TGTGCCTGGAGTGTAGATTTGTGGGGTGGGGAGAAAAACATTCAGTACTTC	CAWSVDLWGGEKNIQYF
-	TRBV5-4	TRBJ2-3	-	TGTGCCAGCAGCTTGGAGCCGGGAGAGAGCTCCCCCACAGATACGCAGTATTTT	CASSLEPGESSPTDTQYF
-	TRBV28	TRBJ2-5	-	TGTGCCAGCAGCCAAACCGGGTCCCAAGAGACCCAGTACTTC	CASSQTGSQETQYF
-	TRBV28	TRBJ1-1	-	TGTGCCAGCTCTGGGGTTTATAATGAAGCTTTCTTT	CASSGVYNEAFF
-	TRBV5-4	TRBJ2-7	TRBD2	TGTGCCAGCAGAACTAGCGGGGGGATCTCCTACGAGCAGTACTTC	CASRTSGGISYEQYF
-	TRBV19	TRBJ1-1	-	TGTGCCAGTAGTATAGTTCCTGAGGGTACGAACACTGAAGCTTTCTTT	CASSIVPEGTNTEAFF
-	TRBV27	TRBJ2-7	TRBD1	TGTGCCAGCAGTTTATTAGCAGGGGGCTCCTACGAGCAGTACTTC	CASSLLAGGSYEQYF
-	TRBV7-9	TRBJ2-3	TRBD2	TGTGCCAGCAGCCTCAGGACTAGCGGGAATGGGTATACGCAGTATTTT	CASSLRTSGNGYTQYF
-	TRBV2	TRBJ2-1	TRBD1	TGTGCCAGCAGCGCAACGACAGGGGAGCAGTTCTTC	CASSATTGEQFF
once	TRBV5-4	TRBJ2-1	TRBD2	TGTGCCAGCAGCTTCGGCGGGGGGGTGAATGAGCAGTTCTTC	CASSFGGGVNEQFF
once	TRBV6-1	TRBJ2-6	TRBD1	TGTGCCAGCAGTGAATGGGAGGACAGGGGAGAGTCTGGGGCCAACGTCCTGACTTTC	CASSEWEDRGESGANVLTF
-	TRBV30	TRBJ1-1	-	TGTGCCTGGAGTGTAGCCCTAAACACTGAAGCTTTCTTT	CAWSVALNTEAFF
-	TRBV14	TRBJ1-1	TRBD1	TGTGCCAGCAGCCCTACAGGGGACACTGAAGCTTTCTTT	CASSPTGDTEAFF